Reported below is one TCR beta chain. The entry originates in a study of low-dose radiotherapy and immunotherapy resistance in tumors. CDR3 length equals 13 residues. V shed 4 bases and J shed 7 bases, with 12 bases lying between them. The germline CDR1 and CDR2 sequences are SGDLS and YYNGEE. TRAV and TRBV primers primed cDNA for both TCRalpha and TCRbeta. The PCR that amplified TCRs ran for 20 to 25 cycles, relying on a constant-region primer and a V-primer adapter. MiXCR was run by TCRdb on the reads, yielding one entry per CDR3 protein. The data contain 9,700 or so distinct CDR3 sequences, approximately 77% of them seen just once; the ten biggest clones take up more than 1.4%. Low-dose radiotherapy and low-dose cyclophosphamide, together with aspirin, ipilimumab and nivolumab, were given to donors.

This sequence originates from a human donor with advanced metastatic prostate, ovarian, gallbladder or colorectal cancer (not recorded which). This table probably holds off-target reads from a library built for another chain. The chain has TRBV9 and TRBJ1-5; no reliable D call. CDR3 residues: CASSPTGRQPQHF. The CDR3 DNA is TGTGCCAGCAGCCCGACGGGAAGACAGCCCCAGCATTTT.